This TCR beta chain was obtained from a study of shared clonotypes between healthy human individuals. Study overall: CD4 naive and CD4 memory each took three plates per donor, while CD8 naive took two and CD8 memory one.

CDR3 length: 15 amino acids. Germline V gives CDR1 SEHNR, CDR2 FQNEAQ (reference sequence). Trimming removed 1 base at V and 4 bases at J, with 12 bases between. Clones were read by immunoSEQ multiplex PCR, and TCRdb kept only the in-frame ones, dropping some. Here the sample spans fewer than 1.8 million clones, just under 99% being singletons. The sequencing input was naive CD4+ T cells sorted from blood. Subset here: CD45RA+ positively selected. The V call is TRBV7-9, the J call TRBJ2-3; D gene ambiguous. The clonotype comes from a young man in good health. The CDR3 DNA reads as TGTGCCAGCAGCTTAGGGGGTCTGGGATCAGATACGCAGTATTTT. This codes for CASSLGGLGSDTQYF.